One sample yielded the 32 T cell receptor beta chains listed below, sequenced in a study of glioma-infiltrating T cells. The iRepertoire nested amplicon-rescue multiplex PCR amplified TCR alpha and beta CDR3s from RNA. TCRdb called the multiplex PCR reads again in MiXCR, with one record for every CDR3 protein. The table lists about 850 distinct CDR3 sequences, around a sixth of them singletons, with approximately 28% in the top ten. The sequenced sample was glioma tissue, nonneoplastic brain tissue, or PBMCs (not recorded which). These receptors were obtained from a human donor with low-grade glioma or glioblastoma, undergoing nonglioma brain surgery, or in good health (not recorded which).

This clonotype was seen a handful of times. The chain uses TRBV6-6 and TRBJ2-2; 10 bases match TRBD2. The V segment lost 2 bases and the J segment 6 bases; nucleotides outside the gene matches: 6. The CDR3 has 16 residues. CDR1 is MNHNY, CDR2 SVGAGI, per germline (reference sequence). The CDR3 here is CASSYDLAGVAGELFF. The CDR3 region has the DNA TGTGCCAGCAGTTACGATCTAGCGGGAGTCGCCGGGGAGCTGTTTTTT.

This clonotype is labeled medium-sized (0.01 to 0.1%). CDR3 in amino acids: CASSIEPKGIQYF. CDR3 sequence (DNA): TGTGCCAGTAGTATTGAGCCAAAGGGCATTCAGTACTTC. This chain uses TRBV19 with TRBJ2-4; unclear D gene. CDR1 is LNHDA, CDR2 SQIVND, per germline (reference sequence). The CDR3 contains 13 residues. Trimming stripped 3 bases from V and 9 bases from J, with 12 bases between.

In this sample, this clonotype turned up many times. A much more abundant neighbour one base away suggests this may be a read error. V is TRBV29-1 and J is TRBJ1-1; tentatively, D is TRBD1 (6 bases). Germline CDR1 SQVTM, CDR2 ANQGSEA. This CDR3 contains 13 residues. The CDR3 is CSVEGHRNTEALF. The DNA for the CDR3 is TGCAGCGTGGAGGGACATAGGAACACTGAAGCTCTCTTT. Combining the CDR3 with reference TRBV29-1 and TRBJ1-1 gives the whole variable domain SAVISQKPSRDICQRGTSLTIQCQVDSQVTMMFWYRQQPGQSLTLIATANQGSEATYESGFVIDKFPISRPNLTFSTLTVSNMSPEDSSIYLCSVEGHRNTEALFGQGTRLTVV.

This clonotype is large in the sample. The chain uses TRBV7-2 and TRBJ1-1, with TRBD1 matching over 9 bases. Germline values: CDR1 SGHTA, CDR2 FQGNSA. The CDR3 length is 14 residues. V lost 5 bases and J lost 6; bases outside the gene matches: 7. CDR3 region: CASSPGQGSPEAFF. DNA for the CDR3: TGTGCCAGCAGCCCGGGACAGGGAAGCCCTGAAGCTTTCTTT.

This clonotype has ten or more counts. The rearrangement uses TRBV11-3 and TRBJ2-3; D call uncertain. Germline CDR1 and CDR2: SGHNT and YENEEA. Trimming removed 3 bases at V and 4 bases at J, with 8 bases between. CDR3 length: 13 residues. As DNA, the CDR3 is TGTGCCAGCAGCTTTAAGGATCCAGATACGCAGTATTTT. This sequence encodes CASSFKDPDTQYF.

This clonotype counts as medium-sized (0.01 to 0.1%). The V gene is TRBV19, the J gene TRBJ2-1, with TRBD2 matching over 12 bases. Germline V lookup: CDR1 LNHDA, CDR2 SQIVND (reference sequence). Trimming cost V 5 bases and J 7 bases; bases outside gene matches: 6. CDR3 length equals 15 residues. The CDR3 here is CASSATSGSFNEQFF. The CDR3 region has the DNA TGTGCCAGTAGTGCGACTAGCGGGAGTTTTAATGAGCAGTTCTTC.

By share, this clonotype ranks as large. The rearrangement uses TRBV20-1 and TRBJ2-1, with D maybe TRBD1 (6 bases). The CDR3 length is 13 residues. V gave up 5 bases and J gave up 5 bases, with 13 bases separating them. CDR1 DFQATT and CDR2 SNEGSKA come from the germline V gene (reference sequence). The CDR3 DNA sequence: TGCAGTGCTCATAACAGGGCTCACAATGAGCAGTTCTTC. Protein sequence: CSAHNRAHNEQFF.

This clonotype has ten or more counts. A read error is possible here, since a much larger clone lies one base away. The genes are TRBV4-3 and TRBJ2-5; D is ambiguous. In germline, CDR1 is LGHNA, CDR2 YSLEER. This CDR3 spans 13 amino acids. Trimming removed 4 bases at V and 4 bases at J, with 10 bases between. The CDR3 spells CASSLVQGETQYF. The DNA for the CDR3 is TGCGCCAGCAGCCTTGTGCAAGGAGAGACCCAGTACTTC.

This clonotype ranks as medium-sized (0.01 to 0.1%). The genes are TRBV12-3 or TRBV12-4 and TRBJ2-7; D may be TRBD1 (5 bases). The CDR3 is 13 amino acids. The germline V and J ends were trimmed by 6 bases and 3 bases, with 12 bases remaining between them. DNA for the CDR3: TGTGCCAGCAGCCGGCAGACAGTCTACGAGCAGTACTTC. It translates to CASSRQTVYEQYF.

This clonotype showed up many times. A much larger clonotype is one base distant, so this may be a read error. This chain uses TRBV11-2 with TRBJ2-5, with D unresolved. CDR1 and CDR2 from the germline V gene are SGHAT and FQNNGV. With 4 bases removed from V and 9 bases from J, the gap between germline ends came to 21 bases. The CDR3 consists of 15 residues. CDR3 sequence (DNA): TGTGCCAGCAGCTCCGCCTCCTCGGTGGGTTTGGCCCAGTACTTC. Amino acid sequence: CASSSASSVGLAQYF.

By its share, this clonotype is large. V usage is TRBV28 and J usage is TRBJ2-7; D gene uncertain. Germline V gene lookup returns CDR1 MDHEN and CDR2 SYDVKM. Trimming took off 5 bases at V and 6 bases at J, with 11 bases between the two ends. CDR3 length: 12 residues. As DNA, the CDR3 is TGTGCCAGCAGTACGACTTCTCGCGAGCAGTACTTC. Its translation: CASSTTSREQYF. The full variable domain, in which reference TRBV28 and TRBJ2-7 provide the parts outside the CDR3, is DVKVTQSSRYLVKRTGEKVFLECVQDMDHENMFWYRQDPGLGLRLIYFSYDVKMKEKGDIPEGYSVSREKKERFSLILESASTNQTSMYLCASSTTSREQYFGPGTRLTVT.

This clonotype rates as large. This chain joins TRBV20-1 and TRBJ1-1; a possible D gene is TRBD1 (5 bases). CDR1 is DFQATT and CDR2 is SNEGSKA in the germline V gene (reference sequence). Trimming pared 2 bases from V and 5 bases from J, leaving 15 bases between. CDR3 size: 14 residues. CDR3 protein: CSARLPPGNTEAFF. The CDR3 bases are TGCAGTGCTAGACTTCCCCCAGGGAATACTGAAGCTTTCTTT.

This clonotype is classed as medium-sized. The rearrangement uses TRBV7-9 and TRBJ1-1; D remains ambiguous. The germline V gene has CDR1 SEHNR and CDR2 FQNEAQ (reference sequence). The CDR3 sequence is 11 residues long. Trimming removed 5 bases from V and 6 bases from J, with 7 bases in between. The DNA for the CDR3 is TGTGCCAGCAGCAGGGCCCCTGAAGCTTTCTTT. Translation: CASSRAPEAFF.

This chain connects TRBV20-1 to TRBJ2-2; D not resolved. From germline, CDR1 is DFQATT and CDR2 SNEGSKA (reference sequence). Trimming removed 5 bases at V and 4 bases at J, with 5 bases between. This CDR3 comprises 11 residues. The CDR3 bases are TGCAGTGCTGTCGGCACCGGGGAGCTGTTTTTT. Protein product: CSAVGTGELFF.

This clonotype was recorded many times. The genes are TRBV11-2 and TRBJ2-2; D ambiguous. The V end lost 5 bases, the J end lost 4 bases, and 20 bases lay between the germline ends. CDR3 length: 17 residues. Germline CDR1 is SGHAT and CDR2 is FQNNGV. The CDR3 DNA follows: TGTGCCAGCAGCCCCTATAGTGGGAAATATGGCACCGGGGAGCTGTTTTTT. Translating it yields CASSPYSGKYGTGELFF.

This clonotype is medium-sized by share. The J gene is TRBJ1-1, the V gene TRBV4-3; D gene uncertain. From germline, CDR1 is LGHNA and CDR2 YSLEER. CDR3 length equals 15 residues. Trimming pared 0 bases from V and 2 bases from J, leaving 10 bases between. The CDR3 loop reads CASSQDWVFNTEAFF. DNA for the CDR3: TGCGCCAGCAGCCAAGATTGGGTTTTTAACACTGAAGCTTTCTTT.

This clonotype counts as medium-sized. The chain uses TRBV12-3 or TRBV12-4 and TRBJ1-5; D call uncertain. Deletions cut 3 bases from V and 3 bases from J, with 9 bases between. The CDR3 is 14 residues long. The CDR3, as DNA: TGTGCCAGCAGTTTGGAAGGAACCAATCAGCCCCAGCATTTT. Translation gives CASSLEGTNQPQHF.

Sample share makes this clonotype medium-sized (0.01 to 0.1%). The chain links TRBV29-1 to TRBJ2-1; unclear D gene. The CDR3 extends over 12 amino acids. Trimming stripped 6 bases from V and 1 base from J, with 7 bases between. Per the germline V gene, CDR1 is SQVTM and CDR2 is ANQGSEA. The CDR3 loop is CSVTVSYNEQFF. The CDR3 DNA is TGCAGCGTCACGGTATCCTACAATGAGCAGTTCTTC.

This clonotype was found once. The CDR3 DNA follows: TGTGCCAGCAGTTTAGCTTTGGAGAACACTGAAGCTTTCTTT. Translation gives CASSLALENTEAFF. The rearrangement links TRBV28 to TRBJ1-1; unclear D gene. The V gene's germline CDR1 is MDHEN and CDR2 SYDVKM. The CDR3 is 14 amino acids. V was clipped by 2 bases and J by 1 base, with 8 bases between them.

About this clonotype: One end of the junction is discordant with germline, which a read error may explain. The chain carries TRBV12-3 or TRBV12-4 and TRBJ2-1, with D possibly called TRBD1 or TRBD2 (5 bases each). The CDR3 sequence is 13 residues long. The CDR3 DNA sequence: TGCGCCAGCAGGACCGGGGCAGGGCTTGAGCAGTTCTTC. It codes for CASRTGAGLEQFF.

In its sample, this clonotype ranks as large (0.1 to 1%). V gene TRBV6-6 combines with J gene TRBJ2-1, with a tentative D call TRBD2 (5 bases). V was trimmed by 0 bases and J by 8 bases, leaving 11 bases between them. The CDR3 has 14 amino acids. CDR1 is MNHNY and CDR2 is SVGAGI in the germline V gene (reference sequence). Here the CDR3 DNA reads TGTGCCAGCAGTTACTCTGAGGGAAGCGATGAGCAGTTCTTC. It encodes CASSYSEGSDEQFF.

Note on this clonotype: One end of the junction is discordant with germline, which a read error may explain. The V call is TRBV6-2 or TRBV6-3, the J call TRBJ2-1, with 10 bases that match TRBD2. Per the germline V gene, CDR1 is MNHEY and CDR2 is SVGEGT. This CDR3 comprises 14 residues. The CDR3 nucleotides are TGTGCCAGCAGTTCCGGGACTAGCGTCGATGAGCAGCTCTTC. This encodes CASSSGTSVDEQLF.

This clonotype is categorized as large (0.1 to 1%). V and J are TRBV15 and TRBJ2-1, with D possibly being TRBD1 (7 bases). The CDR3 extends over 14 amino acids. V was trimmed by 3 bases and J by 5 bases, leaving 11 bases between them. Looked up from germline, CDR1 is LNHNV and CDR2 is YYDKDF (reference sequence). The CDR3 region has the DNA TGTGCCACCAGCAGGGAGGGGACAGACAATGAGCAGTTCTTC. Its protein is CATSREGTDNEQFF. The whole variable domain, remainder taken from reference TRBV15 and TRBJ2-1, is DAMVIQNPRYQVTQFGKPVTLSCSQTLNHNVMYWYQQKSSQAPKLLFHYYDKDFNNEADTPDNFQSRRPNTSFCFLDIRSPGLGDTAMYLCATSREGTDNEQFFGPGTRLTVL.

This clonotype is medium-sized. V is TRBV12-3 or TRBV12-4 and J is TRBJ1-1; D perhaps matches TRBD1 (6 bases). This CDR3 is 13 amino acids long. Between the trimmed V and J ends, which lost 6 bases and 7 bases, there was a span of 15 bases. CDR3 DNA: TGTGCCAGCAGAGAACCGGGGGGCTATGAAGCTTTCTTT. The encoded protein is CASREPGGYEAFF.

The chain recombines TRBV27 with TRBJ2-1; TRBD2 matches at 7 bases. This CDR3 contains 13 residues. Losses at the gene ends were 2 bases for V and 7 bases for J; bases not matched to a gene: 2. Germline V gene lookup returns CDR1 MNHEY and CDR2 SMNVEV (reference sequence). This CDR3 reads CASSLGGSNEQFF. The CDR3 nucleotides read TGTGCCAGCAGTTTAGGCGGGAGTAATGAGCAGTTCTTC.

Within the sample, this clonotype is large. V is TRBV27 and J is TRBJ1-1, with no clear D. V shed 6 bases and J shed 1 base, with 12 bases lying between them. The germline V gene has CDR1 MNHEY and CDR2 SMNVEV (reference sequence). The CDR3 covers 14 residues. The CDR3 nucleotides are TGTGCCAGCAGACTTAGCGGGTCGAACACTGAAGCTTTCTTT. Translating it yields CASRLSGSNTEAFF.

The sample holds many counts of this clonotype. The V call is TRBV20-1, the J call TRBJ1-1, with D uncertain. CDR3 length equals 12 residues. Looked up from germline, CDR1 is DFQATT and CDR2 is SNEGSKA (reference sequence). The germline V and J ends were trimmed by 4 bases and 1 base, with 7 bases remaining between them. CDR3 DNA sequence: TGCAGTGCTAAAGGCGGGAACACTGAAGCTTTCTTT. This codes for CSAKGGNTEAFF.

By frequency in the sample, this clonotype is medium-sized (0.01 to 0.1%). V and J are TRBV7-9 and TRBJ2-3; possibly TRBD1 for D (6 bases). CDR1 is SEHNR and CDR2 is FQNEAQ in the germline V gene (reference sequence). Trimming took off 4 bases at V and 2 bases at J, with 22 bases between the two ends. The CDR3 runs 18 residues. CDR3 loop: CASSSTDPSTGDTDTQYF. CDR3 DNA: TGTGCCAGCAGCTCTACCGACCCCTCGACAGGAGACACAGATACGCAGTATTTT.

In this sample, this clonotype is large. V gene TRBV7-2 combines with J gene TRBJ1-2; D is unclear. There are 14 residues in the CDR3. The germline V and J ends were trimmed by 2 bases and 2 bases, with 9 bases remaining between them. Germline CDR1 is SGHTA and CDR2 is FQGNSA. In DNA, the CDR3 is TGTGCCAGCAGCTTACCAACGGGGAACTATGGCTACACCTTC. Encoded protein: CASSLPTGNYGYTF.

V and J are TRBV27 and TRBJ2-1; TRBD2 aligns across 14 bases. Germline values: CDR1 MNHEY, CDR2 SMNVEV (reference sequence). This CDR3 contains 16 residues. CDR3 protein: CVSSPHGTSGSNEQFF. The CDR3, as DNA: TGTGTTAGCAGCCCCCACGGGACTAGCGGGAGTAATGAGCAGTTCTTC.

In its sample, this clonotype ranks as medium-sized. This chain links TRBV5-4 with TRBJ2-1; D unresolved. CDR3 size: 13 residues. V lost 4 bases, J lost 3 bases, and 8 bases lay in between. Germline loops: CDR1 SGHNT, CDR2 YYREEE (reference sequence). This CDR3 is CASSPVGYNEQFF. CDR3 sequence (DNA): TGTGCCAGCAGCCCCGTGGGCTACAATGAGCAGTTCTTC.

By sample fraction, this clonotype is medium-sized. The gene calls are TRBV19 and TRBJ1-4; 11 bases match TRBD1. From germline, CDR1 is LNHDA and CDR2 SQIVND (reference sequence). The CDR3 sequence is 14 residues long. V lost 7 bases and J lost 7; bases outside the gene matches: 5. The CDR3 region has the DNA TGTGCCAGTAAACCGGACAGGGGGCGTGAAAAACTGTTTTTT. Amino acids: CASKPDRGREKLFF.